This TCR beta chain was sequenced for a study of CD8 T cells in Susac syndrome. General observations from the study: By the study's own acknowledgment, its TCR sequencing and HLA analysis included relatively few individuals.

As regards this clonotype: As yet, its antigen is unknown.

The authors sequenced TCR beta from blood CD8+ and CD4+ T cells. V lost 2 bases and J lost 7; bases outside the gene matches: 9. Per germline, CDR1 LGHNT and CDR2 FRNRAP. The CDR3 is made up of 17 amino acids. The RNA input was roughly 0.45 to 1 ug, and it was reverse transcribed with random hexamers. TCRdb itself ran the immunoSEQ multiplex PCR reads through MiXCR, one entry per CDR3 protein. The table records around 62,000 distinct CDR3 sequences, around 90% of them present only once. This sequence originates from a human donor in good health. The sequenced sample consisted of CD8+ T cells from PBMCs. The chain joins TRBV12-5 to TRBJ1-6; TRBD1 matches at 9 bases. This chain's CDR3 is CASGLHYPGQGNSPLHF. The CDR3 region has the DNA TGTGCTAGTGGTTTGCACTATCCGGGACAGGGAAATTCACCCCTCCACTTT.